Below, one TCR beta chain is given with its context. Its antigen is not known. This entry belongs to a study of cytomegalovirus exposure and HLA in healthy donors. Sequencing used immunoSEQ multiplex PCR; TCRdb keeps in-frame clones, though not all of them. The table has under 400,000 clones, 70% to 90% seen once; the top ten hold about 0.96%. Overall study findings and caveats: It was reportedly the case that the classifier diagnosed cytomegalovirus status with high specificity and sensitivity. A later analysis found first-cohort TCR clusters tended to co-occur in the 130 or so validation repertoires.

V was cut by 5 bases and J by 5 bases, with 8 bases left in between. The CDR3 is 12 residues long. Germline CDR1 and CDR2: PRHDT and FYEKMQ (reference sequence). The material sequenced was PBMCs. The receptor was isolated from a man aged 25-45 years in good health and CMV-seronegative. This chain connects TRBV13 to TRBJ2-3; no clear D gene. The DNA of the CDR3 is TGTGCCAGCAGCCCGTCGGGAGATACGCAGTATTTT. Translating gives CASSPSGDTQYF.